Detailed here is one T cell receptor (beta chain). Under the authors' procedure: The authors estimated nucleated cell counts from reference gene primer amplification. Data came from immunoSEQ multiplex PCR; TCRdb stores just in-frame clones and leaves some out. V and J calls and clone size are those listed in that table; D and trimming were worked out from the DNA. The sample consists of under 250,000 clones, almost 85% of them appearing once. Cohorts were based on clinical histories the participants reported. This sample was taken from a study of blood T cell repertoires in COVID-19. On the study more broadly: Sources were T cells, B-cell-depleted T cells, or PBMCs; the material itself was cDNA or gDNA.

CDR3 length: 13 residues. The ends lost 5 bases at V and 5 bases at J; junction bases unmatched: 5. Germline V gene sequence: CDR1 SGHTA, CDR2 FQGNSA. This TCR derives from a woman aged 45 to 65 with acute COVID-19. The chain uses TRBV7-2 and TRBJ1-1, with 7 positions matching TRBD1. The sample taken for sequencing was PBMCs or T cells enriched from blood (not recorded which). The CDR3 reads CASSRDRVTEAFF. The CDR3 coding sequence is TGTGCCAGCAGCAGAGACAGGGTAACTGAAGCTTTCTTT.